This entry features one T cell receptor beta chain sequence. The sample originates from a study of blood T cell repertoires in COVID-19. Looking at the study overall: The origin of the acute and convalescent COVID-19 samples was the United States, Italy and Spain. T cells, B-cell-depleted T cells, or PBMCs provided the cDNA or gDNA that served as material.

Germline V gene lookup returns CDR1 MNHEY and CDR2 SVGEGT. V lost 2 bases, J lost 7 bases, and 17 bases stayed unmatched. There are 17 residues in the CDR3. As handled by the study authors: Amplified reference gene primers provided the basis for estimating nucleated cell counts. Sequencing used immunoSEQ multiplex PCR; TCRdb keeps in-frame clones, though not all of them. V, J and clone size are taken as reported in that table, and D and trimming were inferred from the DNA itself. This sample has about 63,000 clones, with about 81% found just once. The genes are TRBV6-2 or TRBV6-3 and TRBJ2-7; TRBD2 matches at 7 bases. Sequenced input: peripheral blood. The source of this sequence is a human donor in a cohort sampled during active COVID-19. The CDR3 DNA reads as TGTGCCAGCAGTTACCCTAATTTTTTTTCGTGGCGGGAGGAGCAGTACTTC. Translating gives CASSYPNFFSWREEQYF.